This TCR beta chain was identified in a study of OX40 agonist ivuxolimab in advanced cancers. Background on the study: In this cohort, patients received ivuxolimab, an agonistic anti-OX40 (CD134) antibody. Partial responses were observed in three patients, of whom one had hepatocellular carcinoma and two had cutaneous melanoma.

This table comes from immunoSEQ multiplex PCR, and its TCRdb copy is limited to in-frame clones, with some not included. This sample has tens of thousands of clones, with around three quarters found just once. The CDR3 runs 14 residues. Germline lookup yields CDR1 MNHNY and CDR2 SVGAGI (reference sequence). Trimming took 6 bases from V and 5 from J; bases not matched to a gene: 7. A word on this clone: The antigen is not known.

Study results and caveats: CD4+ and CD8+ T cells in blood underwent clonal expansion by week 6 at 0.1 to 3.0 mg/kg.

This chain connects TRBV6-6 to TRBJ2-5, with TRBD1 matching over 9 bases. The source was CD4+ or CD8+ T cells sorted from blood, collected in a trial of the OX40 agonist ivuxolimab. The source of this sequence is an adult with an advanced solid tumor such as melanoma, head and neck, liver or kidney cancer. CDR3 residues: CASRGQGSSETQYF. CDR3 bases: TGTGCCAGCAGAGGACAGGGGAGTTCTGAGACCCAGTACTTC.